The 11 T cell receptor beta chains in this list originate from one sample, sequenced in a study of blood T cell repertoires in COVID-19. The data were produced by immunoSEQ multiplex PCR, yet TCRdb's version contains in-frame clones alone and is incomplete. Counted here are about 290,000 clones, around four fifths occurring once; the ten biggest clones make up around 4%. Specimen: peripheral blood. Receptors originate from a woman aged 45 to 65 with active or convalescent COVID-19.

This rearrangement joins TRBV7-9 to TRBJ1-3; TRBD1 is a possible D gene (5 bases). Germline V lookup: CDR1 SEHNR, CDR2 FQNEAQ (reference sequence). The CDR3 has 15 amino acids. Trimming took off 2 bases at V and 2 bases at J, with 10 bases between the two ends. This CDR3 is CASSLQGNAGNTIYF. The CDR3 nucleotides are TGTGCCAGCAGCTTACAGGGTAATGCTGGAAACACCATATATTTT.

The CDR3 loop is CASSLAPAGGFNTGELFF. The CDR3 nucleotides read TGCGCCAGCAGCTTGGCCCCTGCGGGAGGGTTTAACACCGGGGAGCTGTTTTTT. J is TRBJ2-2 and V is TRBV5-1; TRBD2 matches 9 bases. Germline trimming cut 0 bases from V and 2 bases from J; bases unmatched to any gene: 8. Germline loops: CDR1 SGHRS, CDR2 YFSETQ. CDR3 size: 18 residues.

The chain couples TRBV15 to TRBJ2-1, with TRBD1 matching over 8 bases. The CDR3 loop spans 14 amino acids. J gave up 7 bases and V 0 bases, and 2 bases lay outside the gene matches. Germline V gene sequence: CDR1 LNHNV, CDR2 YYDKDF (reference sequence). CDR3 nucleotides: TGTGCCACCAGCAGAGACAGGGGGCCTAATGAGCAGTTCTTC. This encodes CATSRDRGPNEQFF.

The rearrangement links TRBV29-1 to TRBJ1-1, with D tentatively TRBD1 (6 bases). The CDR3 extends over 14 amino acids. The germline V and J ends were trimmed by 4 bases and 2 bases, with 14 bases remaining between them. CDR1 and CDR2 from the germline V gene are SQVTM and ANQGSEA. Written as DNA, the CDR3 is TGCAGCGTTGCCCGACAGGAGGCCAACACTGAAGCTTTCTTT. This gives the protein CSVARQEANTEAFF.

Here the CDR3 reads CASSLPYRGAEAFF. In DNA, the CDR3 is TGTGCCAGCAGTCTCCCATACAGGGGCGCTGAAGCTTTCTTT. The rearrangement joins TRBV27 to TRBJ1-1; the match to TRBD1 covers 7 bases. The CDR3 has 14 amino acids. Looked up from germline, CDR1 is MNHEY and CDR2 is SMNVEV (reference sequence). V shed 5 bases and J 6 bases; nucleotides not matched to a gene: 9.

J is TRBJ1-6 and V is TRBV19; no clear D gene. From germline, CDR1 is LNHDA and CDR2 SQIVND (reference sequence). This CDR3 comprises 13 residues. V shed 7 bases and J shed 10 bases, with 14 bases lying between them. The CDR3 loop is CASTEVRGSPLHF. The DNA of the CDR3 is TGTGCCAGTACGGAAGTGAGAGGATCACCCCTCCACTTT.

This clone was found a few times. The genes are TRBV25-1 and TRBJ1-2; the match to TRBD1 covers 12 bases. CDR1 and CDR2 (germline): MGHDK, SYGVNS. CDR3 length: 15 residues. Trimming removed 2 bases from V and 4 bases from J; junction bases left unmatched: 2. The CDR3 coding sequence is TGTGCCAGCAGTGAAGGGACAGGGGGCGGCTATGGCTACACCTTC. Encoded protein: CASSEGTGGGYGYTF.

The V call is TRBV7-9, the J call TRBJ1-2, with TRBD1 as a possible D gene (5 bases). The V and J ends lost 5 bases and 6 bases respectively, with 13 bases between them. Per the germline V gene, CDR1 is SEHNR and CDR2 is FQNEAQ (reference sequence). The CDR3 has 13 residues. The CDR3 DNA follows: TGTGCCAGCAGCACGGACATCCCAAATGGCTACACCTTC. Its translation is CASSTDIPNGYTF.

This clone is a singleton in its sample. The rearrangement links TRBV11-2 to TRBJ2-7, with a weak D call TRBD2 (5 bases). This CDR3 spans 13 amino acids. Trimming shortened V by 2 bases and J by 6 bases, and 11 bases separated the two germline ends. The V gene's germline CDR1 is SGHAT and CDR2 FQNNGV. The CDR3 nucleotides are TGTGCCAGCAGCTTAAGCGGTCCGGCCGAGCAGTACTTC. Protein product: CASSLSGPAEQYF.

V and J are TRBV3-1 (or the pseudogene TRBV3-2) and TRBJ1-2; 10 bases agree with TRBD1. Per the germline V gene, CDR1 is LGHDT and CDR2 is YNNKEL (reference sequence). Trimming cost V 4 bases and J 6 bases; bases outside gene matches: 11. CDR3 length equals 16 residues. CDR3 sequence reads: CASSRRRTGGHHGYTF. The CDR3 nucleotides are TGTGCCAGCAGCCGCCGGAGGACAGGGGGACATCATGGCTACACCTTC.

The chain combines TRBV18 with TRBJ2-7; 11 positions match TRBD1. CDR1 and CDR2 (germline): KGHSH, LQKENI. The V segment lost 4 bases and the J segment 3 bases; nucleotides outside the gene matches: 5. The CDR3 covers 15 residues. CDR3: CASSLRTGGFYEQYF. The CDR3 region has the DNA TGTGCCAGCTCACTACGGACAGGGGGCTTCTACGAGCAGTACTTC.